The 12 T cell receptor beta chains below were found in one sample sequenced in a study of shared clonotypes between healthy human individuals. Assay used: immunoSEQ multiplex PCR; TCRdb lists only in-frame clones, some missing. The sample shows over a million clones, more than 75% of them seen only once. Material for sequencing was memory CD4+ T cells from PBMCs. Subset defined: CD45RA-negative fraction. All receptors derive from a man aged 18 to 29 in good health. Some clones in this sample may be carry-over from other donors' samples.

This clone has a single count. The chain carries TRBV5-1 and TRBJ2-5; D call uncertain. V was pared by 5 bases and J by 3 bases, with 5 bases between. Germline assignment: CDR1 SGHRS and CDR2 YFSETQ. CDR3 size: 11 residues. The chain's CDR3 is CASRIEETQYF. CDR3 DNA: TGCGCCAGCAGAATTGAAGAGACCCAGTACTTC. Filled out from reference TRBV5-1 and TRBJ2-5, the complete variable domain reads KAGVTQTPRYLIKTRGQQVTLSCSPISGHRSVSWYQQTPGQGLQFLFEYFSETQRNKGNFPGRFSGRQFSNSRSEMNVSTLELGDSALYLCASRIEETQYFGPGTRLLVL.

This chain links TRBV29-1 with TRBJ2-1, with TRBD1 identical over 7 bases. V lost 4 bases and J lost 0; bases outside the gene matches: 6. The CDR3 has 15 amino acids. Germline V CDR1 and CDR2: SQVTM, ANQGSEA. CDR3: CSVAGQLSSYNEQFF. The CDR3 bases are TGCAGCGTTGCGGGACAGTTGAGCTCCTACAATGAGCAGTTCTTC.

Turning to this clone: Different DNA sequences within this sample yield the same CDR3. This rearrangement joins TRBV28 to TRBJ2-7, with 8 bases aligning to TRBD1. J was trimmed by 2 bases and V by 7 bases; bases with no gene match: 4. CDR1 and CDR2 (germline): MDHEN, SYDVKM. This CDR3 spans 13 amino acids. CDR3 in DNA: TGTGCCAGCACCCCAGGGGGCCCCTACGAGCAGTACTTC. It encodes CASTPGGPYEQYF.

The chain has TRBV28 and TRBJ1-4; 9 bases are a match to TRBD1. V shed 5 bases, J shed 6 bases, and the junction held 10 bases outside the gene matches. This CDR3 comprises 16 residues. Germline CDR1 and CDR2: MDHEN and SYDVKM. Written as DNA, the CDR3 is TGTGCCAGCAGTCCCTCACAGGGGGCATCGGATGAAAAACTGTTTTTT. It specifies CASSPSQGASDEKLFF.

J is TRBJ2-5 and V is TRBV2; D uncertain. CDR1 SNHLY and CDR2 FYNNEI come from the germline V gene. The CDR3 runs to 14 residues. V lost 1 base to trimming and J lost 5 bases, with 11 bases between them. CDR3 sequence: CASSEDQTGETQYF. Written as DNA, the CDR3 is TGTGCCAGCAGTGAAGACCAGACCGGGGAGACCCAGTACTTC.

This chain links TRBV5-1 with TRBJ2-5; weak D call: TRBD2 (6 bases). The CDR3 is made up of 17 amino acids. Germline CDR1 reads SGHRS; CDR2 reads YFSETQ. V lost 2 bases and J 5 bases, leaving 22 bases between the germline ends. The CDR3: CASSFAPGGLGGETQYF. The CDR3 nucleotides are TGCGCCAGCAGCTTTGCGCCCGGGGGATTAGGTGGGGAGACCCAGTACTTC.

Remarks on this clone: Additional DNA sequences in this sample encode the identical CDR3. V gene TRBV7-9 combines with J gene TRBJ2-1; the D gene could be TRBD1 or TRBD2 (6 bases each). V lost 2 bases and J 14 bases, leaving 13 bases between the germline ends. Germline CDR1 is SEHNR and CDR2 is FQNEAQ (reference sequence). The CDR3 length is 12 residues. CDR3 sequence reads: CASSLPRGTKFF. The CDR3 DNA is TGTGCCAGCAGCTTACCGCGCGGGACAAAGTTCTTC.

V and J are TRBV9 and TRBJ1-2, with D hard to call. The CDR3 sequence is 15 residues long. V shed 0 bases and J shed 0 bases, with 9 bases lying between them. The V gene's germline CDR1 is SGDLS and CDR2 YYNGEE. The CDR3 sequence: CASSVAASTNYGYTF. CDR3 nucleotides: TGTGCCAGCAGCGTAGCTGCGTCGACTAACTATGGCTACACCTTC.

The CDR3 region has the DNA TGTGCCAGTAGTACCGACCGGGACGCTAATGAAAAACTGTTTTTT. It translates to CASSTDRDANEKLFF. The chain recombines TRBV19 with TRBJ1-4; D might be TRBD1 (5 bases). Trimming cost V 4 bases and J 3 bases, with 12 bases left between them. This CDR3 contains 15 residues. Germline V lookup: CDR1 LNHDA, CDR2 SQIVND (reference sequence).

In this sample, this clone turned up a few times. The rearrangement uses TRBV7-9 and TRBJ2-5; the match to TRBD2 covers 8 bases. The CDR3 is 14 amino acids. With 3 bases clipped from V and 2 bases from J, the junction kept 2 bases outside the gene matches. CDR1 and CDR2 from the germline V gene are SEHNR and FQNEAQ (reference sequence). CDR3 in amino acids: CASSLASGQETQYF. The CDR3, as DNA: TGTGCCAGCAGCTTGGCTAGCGGGCAAGAGACCCAGTACTTC.

The table lists this clone with a count of one. The V and J genes are TRBV6-1 and TRBJ2-6; TRBD1 agrees at 7 bases. The CDR3 spans 14 residues. Germline V gene data show CDR1 as MNHNS and CDR2 as SASEGT. Germline trimming cut 10 bases from V and 4 bases from J; bases unmatched to any gene: 7. The CDR3 protein is CATHRQGGANVLTF. The CDR3, as DNA: TGTGCCACTCACCGACAGGGAGGGGCCAACGTCCTGACTTTC.

V is TRBV27 and J is TRBJ2-6, with 10 bases aligning to TRBD1. The V gene's germline CDR1 is MNHEY and CDR2 SMNVEV (reference sequence). This CDR3 is built from 17 residues. V gave up 5 bases and J gave up 3 bases; unmatched junction bases: 7. The CDR3, as DNA: TGTGCCAGCAGTCCTAGACAGGGGGCCGGTGGGGCCAACGTCCTGACTTTC. Translation gives CASSPRQGAGGANVLTF.